This T cell receptor beta chain came from a study of graft-versus-host responses after intestinal transplantation. Whole-study context: All recipients were given anti-thymocyte globulin induction, and tacrolimus and steroids were then administered for about three years.

Trimming removed 4 bases at V and 8 bases at J, with 9 bases between. This CDR3 is 11 amino acids long. Germline-derived CDR1 and CDR2 are SGHKS and YYEKEE (reference sequence). Study-wide findings and caveats: Recipient bone marrow held GvH clones, some seen earlier in ileum or blood.

Responders that carried the CFSE label, about 200,000 of them, were plated with about 200,000 irradiated, violet-dye-labeled stimulator cells. Sorted after the reaction were proliferating CFSE-low CD3+CD4+ and CD3+CD8+ responders. Method: immunoSEQ multiplex PCR; TCRdb's copy keeps in-frame clones and lacks some. The data show 6,000 to 9,000 clones, less than 40% seen once. The J gene is TRBJ1-1, the V gene TRBV5-5; no clear D gene. The sample in question was alloreactive CD4+ T cells from a mixed lymphocyte reaction culture, obtained before transplantation. Indicated subset: CFSE-low proliferating T cells sorted from roughly six-day pre-transplant mixed lymphocyte reaction (GvH or HvG direction). This sequence was found in a human patient who was an organ donor for intestinal transplantation. The CDR3 is CASSIPAEAFF. The CDR3 DNA reads TGTGCCAGCAGCATCCCCGCGGAAGCTTTCTTT.